This T cell receptor (beta chain) was observed in a study of blood T cell repertoires in COVID-19. Study as a whole: The study drew acute and convalescent COVID-19 samples from the United States, Italy and Spain. The cDNA or gDNA used as material had been derived from T cells, B-cell-depleted T cells, or PBMCs.

Trimming took 3 bases from V and 7 from J; bases not matched to a gene: 6. The CDR3 length is 15 residues. Germline CDR1 reads SGHRS; CDR2 reads YFSETQ. This clone occurred a few times. In the original processing: Using reference gene primer amplification, nucleated cell counts were estimated. Only in-frame clones appear in the TCRdb table, and some are missing; sequencing was by immunoSEQ multiplex PCR. That table gives V, J and clone size, and the DNA gave D and trimming. The sample gives tens of thousands of clones, approximately 88% of which show up once; roughly 13% is in the top ten. Sequencing used peripheral blood. The V gene is TRBV5-1, the J gene TRBJ1-6; 8 positions match TRBD1. The clonotype comes from a human donor with active COVID-19. The donor label of this sample is uncertain. The CDR3 nucleotides are TGCGCCAGCAGCTGGAAGGGACAGGAGAATTCACCCCTCCACTTT. This encodes CASSWKGQENSPLHF. Drawing the rest from reference TRBV5-1 and TRBJ1-6, the complete variable domain is KAGVTQTPRYLIKTRGQQVTLSCSPISGHRSVSWYQQTPGQGLQFLFEYFSETQRNKGNFPGRFSGRQFSNSRSEMNVSTLELGDSALYLCASSWKGQENSPLHFGNGTRLTVT.